Listed here are 16 T cell receptor beta chains from one sample, sequenced in a study of shared clonotypes between healthy human individuals. The protocol was immunoSEQ multiplex PCR, while the TCRdb copy is restricted to in-frame clones and leaves out a portion. The sample carries about half a million clones, about 78% recorded once. The sequencing input was PBMCs. Every receptor here comes from a middle-aged woman in good health. Some clones in this sample may be carry-over from other donors' samples.

This chain connects TRBV2 to TRBJ1-4; D gene ambiguous. This CDR3 has 14 amino acids. Germline CDR1 and CDR2: SNHLY and FYNNEI. V gave up 4 bases and J gave up 8 bases, with 14 bases separating them. The DNA of the CDR3 is TGTGCCAGCAGTGCGGGCCCTTTTTGGGAAAAACTGTTTTTT. It codes for CASSAGPFWEKLFF.

The chain uses TRBV5-1 and TRBJ1-1, with TRBD1 matching over 11 bases. Per the germline V gene, CDR1 is SGHRS and CDR2 is YFSETQ. The CDR3 is 15 residues long. Losses at the gene ends were 5 bases for V and 5 bases for J; bases not matched to a gene: 8. In DNA, the CDR3 is TGCGCCAGCAGTGACCCGGGGACAGGGGGAACTGAAGCTTTCTTT. This sequence encodes CASSDPGTGGTEAFF.

The chain links TRBV28 to TRBJ2-5, with D possibly being TRBD1 (7 bases). This CDR3 region has 16 residues. Germline V gene sequence: CDR1 MDHEN, CDR2 SYDVKM. V lost 5 bases and J 2 bases, leaving 18 bases between the germline ends. The CDR3 is CASSLGRGAAQETQYF. The CDR3 coding sequence is TGTGCCAGCAGTCTAGGCAGGGGGGCAGCTCAAGAGACCCAGTACTTC. The variable domain in full, completed from reference TRBV28 and TRBJ2-5, reads DVKVTQSSRYLVKRTGEKVFLECVQDMDHENMFWYRQDPGLGLRLIYFSYDVKMKEKGDIPEGYSVSREKKERFSLILESASTNQTSMYLCASSLGRGAAQETQYFGPGTRLLVL.

This rearrangement joins TRBV11-2 to TRBJ2-5, with D possibly being TRBD2 (6 bases). CDR1 is SGHAT, CDR2 FQNNGV, per germline. The CDR3 consists of 12 residues. V lost 1 base and J lost 7, with 7 bases in between. CDR3 loop: CASSLVEGTQYF. CDR3 coding DNA: TGTGCCAGCAGCTTAGTGGAGGGGACCCAGTACTTC.

This clone appeared a single time. This rearrangement joins TRBV27 to TRBJ2-7; D possibly corresponds to TRBD2 (5 bases). Germline CDR1 and CDR2: MNHEY and SMNVEV (reference sequence). The ends were cut back, 11 bases at V and 4 bases at J, with 18 bases in the middle. CDR3 length: 13 residues. For the CDR3, the DNA is TGTGCCCCCCGTAGAGGGCTGAAATACGAGCAGTACTTC. Amino acid sequence: CAPRRGLKYEQYF.

This clone occurred once. This rearrangement joins TRBV9 to TRBJ1-1, with D perhaps matching TRBD1 (6 bases). Germline assignment: CDR1 SGDLS and CDR2 YYNGEE. CDR3 size: 17 residues. V was clipped by 0 bases and J by 1 base, with 16 bases between them. DNA for the CDR3: TGTGCCAGCAGCGTAGCTGGGGGGGCTGTTGGGAACACTGAAGCTTTCTTT. This gives the protein CASSVAGGAVGNTEAFF.

V gene TRBV7-2 combines with J gene TRBJ2-3, with D perhaps TRBD1 or TRBD2 (5 bases each). V lost 4 bases and J 0 bases, leaving 17 bases between the germline ends. The CDR3 contains 17 residues. Germline V gene lookup returns CDR1 SGHTA and CDR2 FQGNSA. CDR3 protein: CASSSLPGTFSTDTQYF. The CDR3 DNA sequence: TGTGCCAGCAGCTCGTTACCAGGGACCTTTAGCACAGATACGCAGTATTTT.

This chain uses TRBV19 with TRBJ2-1; no clear D. The CDR3 is 15 residues long. Trimming took off 3 bases at V and 0 bases at J, with 9 bases between the two ends. Germline V gene sequence: CDR1 LNHDA, CDR2 SQIVND (reference sequence). The CDR3 region has the DNA TGTGCCAGTAGTATTGACCCGGGCTCCTACAATGAGCAGTTCTTC. Protein sequence: CASSIDPGSYNEQFF. Drawing the rest from reference TRBV19 and TRBJ2-1, the complete variable domain is DGGITQSPKYLFRKEGQNVTLSCEQNLNHDAMYWYRQDPGQGLRLIYYSQIVNDFQKGDIAEGYSVSREKKESFPLTVTSAQKNPTAFYLCASSIDPGSYNEQFFGPGTRLTVL.

This sequence joins TRBV7-9 and TRBJ2-3; the D gene is possibly TRBD2 (5 bases). The CDR3 runs 16 residues. Looked up from germline, CDR1 is SEHNR and CDR2 is FQNEAQ (reference sequence). Deletions cut 4 bases from V and 3 bases from J, with 17 bases between. This CDR3 reads CASSWATGSPTDTQYF. CDR3 bases: TGTGCCAGCAGCTGGGCGACGGGGAGCCCTACAGATACGCAGTATTTT.

This chain links TRBV30 with TRBJ2-7, with no clear D. The CDR3 has 12 residues. V lost 0 bases and J lost 4, with 7 bases in between. CDR1 is GTSNPN and CDR2 is SVGIG in the germline V gene (reference sequence). The CDR3 reads CAWSVRAYEQYF. The CDR3 DNA sequence: TGTGCCTGGAGTGTACGCGCTTACGAGCAGTACTTC.

The chain uses TRBV4-3 and TRBJ2-2, with a possible D match to TRBD1 (5 bases). The CDR3 contains 15 residues. V lost 0 bases to trimming and J lost 6 bases, with 11 bases between them. Germline CDR1 LGHNA, CDR2 YSLEER. CDR3 sequence: CASSQEHTGSGELFF. CDR3 DNA sequence: TGCGCCAGCAGCCAAGAGCACACAGGTTCCGGGGAGCTGTTTTTT.

This chain links TRBV7-9 with TRBJ2-3, with a weak D call TRBD2 (6 bases). CDR3 length: 17 amino acids. Germline CDR1 and CDR2: SEHNR and FQNEAQ (reference sequence). Trimming left V 1 base short and J 2 bases short, with 16 bases between. The CDR3 loop reads CASSLVVGRGVTDTQYF. CDR3 coding DNA: TGTGCCAGCAGCTTAGTCGTCGGGAGAGGGGTCACAGATACGCAGTATTTT.

The chain is built from TRBV7-3 and TRBJ2-3; D remains ambiguous. This CDR3 is 14 amino acids long. The germline CDR1 and CDR2 sequences are SGHTA and FQGTGA. Trimming stripped 4 bases from V and 6 bases from J, with 14 bases between. The CDR3 sequence is CASSSAPPPDTQYF. As DNA, the CDR3 is TGTGCCAGCAGCTCGGCGCCCCCTCCCGATACGCAGTATTTT. The full variable domain, completed using reference TRBV7-3 and TRBJ2-3, is GAGVSQTPSNKVTEKGKYVELRCDPISGHTALYWYRQSLGQGPEFLIYFQGTGAADDSGLPNDRFFAVRPEGSVSTLKIQRTERGDSAVYLCASSSAPPPDTQYFGPGTRLTVL.

The V call is TRBV6-4, the J call TRBJ2-1, with TRBD2 as a possible D gene (6 bases). Deletions cut 10 bases from V and 4 bases from J, with 14 bases between. The CDR3 runs 13 residues. Germline V gene lookup returns CDR1 MRHNA and CDR2 SNTAGT. CDR3 nucleotide sequence: TGTGCCACTCCTCTAGCGAGTTACAATGAGCAGTTCTTC. It codes for CATPLASYNEQFF.

V gene TRBV18 combines with J gene TRBJ2-3; D gene uncertain. Germline CDR1 and CDR2: KGHSH and LQKENI. This CDR3 has 15 residues. V was shortened by 3 bases and J by 2 bases, with 12 bases between the two germline ends. This chain's CDR3 is CASSPTWAITDTQYF. CDR3 DNA: TGTGCCAGCTCACCGACCTGGGCTATCACAGATACGCAGTATTTT.

This chain links TRBV28 with TRBJ2-2; perhaps TRBD2 as D (6 bases). V shed 8 bases and J shed 4 bases, with 8 bases lying between them. CDR1 and CDR2 (germline): MDHEN, SYDVKM. CDR3 length: 12 amino acids. This CDR3 reads CASGDFTGELFF. For the CDR3, the DNA is TGTGCCAGCGGGGACTTCACCGGGGAGCTGTTTTTT. Together with reference TRBV28 and TRBJ2-2, the CDR3 gives the full variable domain: DVKVTQSSRYLVKRTGEKVFLECVQDMDHENMFWYRQDPGLGLRLIYFSYDVKMKEKGDIPEGYSVSREKKERFSLILESASTNQTSMYLCASGDFTGELFFGEGSRLTVL.